This TCR beta chain is drawn from a study of response to subunit inactivated influenza vaccine. The study, taken as a whole, reports: That few new T cells are recruited by each seasonal influenza vaccination was the authors' suggestion.

This clonotype has a handful of counts. Its antigen is as yet unknown. The CDR3 is 14 amino acids. Germline-derived CDR1 and CDR2 are SGHRS and YFSETQ. Trimming cost V 2 bases and J 2 bases; bases outside gene matches: 2. From the RT-PCR reads, TCRdb called clonotypes with MiXCR, one entry per CDR3 protein. The data contain 650,000 to 800,000 distinct CDR3 sequences, approximately 15% of them seen just once; the ten biggest clones take up 6% to 8%. Specimen: PBMCs from blood, collected 14 to 15 days before vaccination. The V gene is TRBV5-1, the J gene TRBJ2-3; TRBD2 agrees at 7 bases. The receptor was derived from a man aged 50-60 years who received an inactivated influenza vaccine. The DNA for the CDR3 is TGCGCCAGCAGCTTCGGGACTACCACAGATACGCAGTATTTT. Encoded protein: CASSFGTTTDTQYF.